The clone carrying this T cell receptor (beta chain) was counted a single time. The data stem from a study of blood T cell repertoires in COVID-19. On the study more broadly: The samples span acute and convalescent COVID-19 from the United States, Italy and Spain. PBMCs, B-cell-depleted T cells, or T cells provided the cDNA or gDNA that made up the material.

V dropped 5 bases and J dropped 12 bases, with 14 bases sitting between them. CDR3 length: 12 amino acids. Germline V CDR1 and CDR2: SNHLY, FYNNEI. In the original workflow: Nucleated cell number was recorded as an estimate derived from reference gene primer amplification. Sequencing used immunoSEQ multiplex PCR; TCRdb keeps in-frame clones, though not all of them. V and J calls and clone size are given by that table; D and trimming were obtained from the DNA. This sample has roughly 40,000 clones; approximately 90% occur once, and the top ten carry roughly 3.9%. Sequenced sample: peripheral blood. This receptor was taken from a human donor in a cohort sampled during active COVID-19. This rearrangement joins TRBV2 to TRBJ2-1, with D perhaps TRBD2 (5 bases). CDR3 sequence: CASSKNRETQFF. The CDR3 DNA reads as TGTGCCAGCAGTAAAAATAGGGAGACGCAGTTCTTC.